This T cell receptor (beta chain) was observed in a study of T cell responses to AZD1222 COVID-19 vaccine. Only in-frame clones appear in the TCRdb table, and some are missing; sequencing was by immunoSEQ multiplex PCR. Counted here are about 190,000 clones, roughly 92% occurring once; the ten biggest clones make up 1% to 1.5%. With respect to this clone: Its antigen is unidentified.

The CDR3 is 16 amino acids. The germline V gene encodes CDR1 LGHDT and CDR2 YNNKEL (reference sequence). The J segment lost 4 bases and the V segment lost 1 base, leaving 5 bases of the junction unmatched. General observations from the study: Spike-spanning, vaccine-associated CD4 TCRs were dominant at 160-218 and 743-854.

This sequence joins TRBV3-1 (or the pseudogene TRBV3-2) and TRBJ1-5; 9 positions agree with TRBD1. The starting material was peripheral blood, obtained on day 0 of AZD1222 vaccination. The sequence came from an adult in good health. DNA for the CDR3: TGTGCCAGCAGCCAAGCTGGGACAGGGAATAATCAGCCCCAGCATTTT. Translated, it gives CASSQAGTGNNQPQHF.